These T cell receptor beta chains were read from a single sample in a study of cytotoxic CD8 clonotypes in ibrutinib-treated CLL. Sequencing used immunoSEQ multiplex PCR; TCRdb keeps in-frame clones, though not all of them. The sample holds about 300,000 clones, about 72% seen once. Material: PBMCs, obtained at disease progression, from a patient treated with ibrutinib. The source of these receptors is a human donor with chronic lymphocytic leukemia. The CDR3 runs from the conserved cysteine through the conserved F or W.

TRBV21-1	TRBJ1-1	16	CASSKGEGRMNTEAFF
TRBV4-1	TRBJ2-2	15	CASSQVYRVNGELFF
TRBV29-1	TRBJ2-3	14	CSVEDTGVTDTQYF
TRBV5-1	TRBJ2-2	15	CASSYGTLGTGELFF
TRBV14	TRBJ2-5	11	CASKVGETQYF
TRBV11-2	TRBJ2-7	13	CASVTGPFYEQYF
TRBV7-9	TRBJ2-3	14	CASTLQGGTDTQYF
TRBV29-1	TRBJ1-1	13	CSASGLGNTEAFF
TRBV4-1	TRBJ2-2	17	CASSQDRAASNTGELFF
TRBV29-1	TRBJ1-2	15	CSAWPLPDSNYGYTF
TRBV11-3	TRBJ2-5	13	CASSRGQQETQYF
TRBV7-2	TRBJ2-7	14	CASSFGAGVYEQYF
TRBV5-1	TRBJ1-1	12	CASRTGSFAPFF
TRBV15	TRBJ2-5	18	CATSSQMGTSGTQETQYF
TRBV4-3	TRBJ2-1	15	CASSPGTHSYNEQFF
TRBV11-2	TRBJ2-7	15	CASSLDGSQSYEQYF
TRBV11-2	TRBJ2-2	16	CASSSYGQGNTGELFF
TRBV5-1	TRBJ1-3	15	CASSSTGHSGNTIYF
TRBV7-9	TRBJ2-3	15	CASSSAVGFTDTQYF
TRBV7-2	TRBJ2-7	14	CASSLGTGGREQYF
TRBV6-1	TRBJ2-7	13	CASTGGGGSEQYF
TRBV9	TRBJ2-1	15	CASTIGPGPPDEQFF
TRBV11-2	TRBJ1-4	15	CASSPTEATNEKLFF
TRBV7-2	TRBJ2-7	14	CASSIDRGAREQYF
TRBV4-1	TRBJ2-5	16	CASSPYWGTASTTQYF
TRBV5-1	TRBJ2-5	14	CASSLLGRRETQYF
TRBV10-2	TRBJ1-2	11	CASGTEYGYTF
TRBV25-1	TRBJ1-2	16	CASSAWQGALNYGYTF
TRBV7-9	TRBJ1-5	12	CASSYMNQPQHF
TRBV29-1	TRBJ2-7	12	CSVVDRHYEQYF
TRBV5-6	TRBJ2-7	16	CASSLFDRDSSYEQYF
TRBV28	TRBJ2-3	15	CASRRTSGSVDTQYF
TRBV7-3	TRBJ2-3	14	CASSSSRSTDTQYF
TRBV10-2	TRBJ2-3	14	CASSGWRATDTQYF
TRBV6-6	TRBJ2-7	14	CATAEGGAPYEQYF
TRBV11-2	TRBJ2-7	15	CASRKSGQGTYEQYF
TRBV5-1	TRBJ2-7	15	CASSPGDRRGYEQYF